These 21 T cell receptor beta chains share one sample of origin, sequenced in a study of cytomegalovirus exposure and HLA in healthy donors (dated by TCRdb to 2016 to 2017). The library was generated by the immunoSEQ multiplex PCR assay. TCRdb limited this immuneACCESS table to in-frame rearrangements with V and J called. A share of clones is missing; checked studies link under half to unresolved V genes, and the rest is unexplained. Within this sample are approximately 65,000 clones, with around 93% of them counted one time only. Roughly 1% of the sample goes to the ten largest clones. Source material: PBMCs. Source of these receptors: a woman in her late teens or twenties in good health and CMV-seronegative.

This rearrangement joins TRBV5-4 to TRBJ2-7, with 11 bases that match TRBD2. Germline assignment: CDR1 SGHNT and CDR2 YYREEE (reference sequence). V shed 6 bases and J 3 bases; nucleotides not matched to a gene: 5. The CDR3 totals 14 residues. CDR3 amino acids: CASTTSGSIYEQYF. The CDR3 DNA is TGTGCCAGCACAACTAGCGGGAGTATCTACGAGCAGTACTTC.

This sequence joins TRBV21-1 and TRBJ2-5; the DNA was not compared with TRBD2, the D call given in the table. TRBV21-1 represents a pseudogene. The CDR3 consists of 16 residues. Written as DNA, the CDR3 is TGTGCCAGGGGCTTAGCGGAGTCAATCCCCAGGGAGACCCAGTACTTC. Amino acid sequence: CARGLAESIPRETQYF.

J is TRBJ2-1 and V is TRBV7-8; 9 bases agree with TRBD1. The germline V gene encodes CDR1 SGHVS and CDR2 FQNEAQ. The length of the CDR3 is 16 residues. V gave up 5 bases and J gave up 3 bases; unmatched junction bases: 8. The CDR3 DNA follows: TGTGCCAGCAGCCGACGGACAGGGGCGGACTACAATGAGCAGTTCTTC. Protein sequence: CASSRRTGADYNEQFF.

The chain uses TRBV30 and TRBJ1-4; 10 bases match TRBD1. Germline loops: CDR1 GTSNPN, CDR2 SVGIG (reference sequence). J lost 7 bases, V lost 1 base, and 6 bases had no gene match. The CDR3 is 15 amino acids. The CDR3 coding sequence is TGTGCCTGGAGTGGACAGGGGGCAGGGCGTGAAAAACTGTTTTTT. Protein product: CAWSGQGAGREKLFF.

The chain links TRBV2 to TRBJ1-5; D is ambiguous. V lost 3 bases and J 1 base, leaving 7 bases between the germline ends. Germline values: CDR1 SNHLY, CDR2 FYNNEI. The length of the CDR3 is 14 residues. CDR3 in DNA: TGTGCCAGCAGTGAGACACAAAGCAATCAGCCCCAGCATTTT. Residues: CASSETQSNQPQHF. Supplemented by reference TRBV2 and TRBJ1-5, the full variable domain reads EPEVTQTPSHQVTQMGQEVILRCVPISNHLYFYWYRQILGQKVEFLVSFYNNEISEKSEIFDDQFSVERPDGSNFTLKIRSTKLEDSAMYFCASSETQSNQPQHFGDGTRLSIL.

Details on this clone: A read error may account for a junction end that differs from germline. V and J are TRBV18 and TRBJ2-1; 8 positions match TRBD2. The CDR3 runs 16 residues. The germline CDR1 and CDR2 sequences are KGHSH and LQKENI. CDR3 coding DNA: TGTGCCAGCTCACCTTCAAGACTAGCGTCCTACAGTGAGCAGTTCTTC. It yields the protein CASSPSRLASYSEQFF.

This clone was recorded only once. The V and J genes are TRBV30 and TRBJ2-5; D is unclear. This CDR3 region has 13 residues. Trimming shortened V by 4 bases and J by 7 bases, and 16 bases separated the two germline ends. Germline V lookup: CDR1 GTSNPN, CDR2 SVGIG (reference sequence). CDR3 amino acids: CAWKPIAIGTQYF. The CDR3 region has the DNA TGTGCCTGGAAACCGATCGCCATCGGGACCCAGTACTTC.

Concerning this clone itself: This same CDR3 is encoded by further DNA sequences in the sample. The V call is TRBV6-5, the J call TRBJ2-7; the match to TRBD1 covers 9 bases. V shed 4 bases, J shed 3 bases, and the junction held 4 bases outside the gene matches. This CDR3 has 14 amino acids. Germline V CDR1 and CDR2: MNHEY, SVGAGI. CDR3 protein: CASSLGQGSYEQYF. The CDR3 DNA reads TGTGCCAGCAGTTTGGGACAGGGAAGCTACGAGCAGTACTTC.

A few counts support this clone. The chain links TRBV10-3 to TRBJ2-7, with D perhaps TRBD1 (6 bases). The germline CDR1 and CDR2 sequences are ENHRY and SYGVKD. Trimming removed 2 bases from V and 7 bases from J, with 9 bases in between. This CDR3 comprises 12 residues. In nucleotides, the CDR3 is TGTGCCATCAGTGAGACTGGACAGGAGCAGTACTTC. Protein product: CAISETGQEQYF.

The V gene is TRBV7-9, the J gene TRBJ2-7; 7 positions match TRBD1. CDR1 and CDR2 from the germline V gene are SEHNR and FQNEAQ (reference sequence). V gave up 2 bases and J gave up 6 bases; unmatched junction bases: 4. This CDR3 has 13 residues. The CDR3 loop is CASSLPTGTEQYF. DNA of the CDR3: TGTGCCAGCAGCTTACCGACAGGGACCGAGCAGTACTTC.

V is TRBV27 and J is TRBJ1-1, with D unclear. V lost 2 bases, J lost 5 bases, and 12 bases lay in between. The CDR3 is 14 residues long. Per the germline V gene, CDR1 is MNHEY and CDR2 is SMNVEV (reference sequence). The CDR3 bases are TGTGCCAGCAGTTTAAGTCCCGTGAGAACTGAAGCTTTCTTT. Translating it yields CASSLSPVRTEAFF.

V is TRBV28 and J is TRBJ2-3; the D gene is possibly TRBD1 (6 bases). This CDR3 is built from 17 residues. V was shortened by 5 bases and J by 0 bases, with 18 bases between the two germline ends. Germline V gene data show CDR1 as MDHEN and CDR2 as SYDVKM. The CDR3 sequence: CASSPRDIWISTDTQYF. CDR3 DNA sequence: TGTGCCAGCAGTCCCAGGGACATATGGATTAGCACAGATACGCAGTATTTT.

V and J are TRBV7-6 and TRBJ2-5, with D perhaps TRBD2 (6 bases). Germline loops: CDR1 SGHVS, CDR2 FNYEAQ. V was pared by 1 base and J by 2 bases, with 11 bases between. The CDR3 totals 15 residues. The CDR3 bases are TGTGCCAGCAGCTTAGGGGCGGGGAAGCAAGAGACCCAGTACTTC. It yields the protein CASSLGAGKQETQYF. The whole variable domain, filled in from reference TRBV7-6 and TRBJ2-5, reads GAGVSQSPRYKVTKRGQDVALRCDPISGHVSLYWYRQALGQGPEFLTYFNYEAQQDKSGLPNDRFSAERPEGSISTLTIQRTEQRDSAMYRCASSLGAGKQETQYFGPGTRLLVL.

In DNA, the CDR3 is TGTGCCAGCAGCTTAAGTCTAGGACTAGCGGCCTACGAGCAGTACTTC. Translating gives CASSLSLGLAAYEQYF. The chain joins TRBV7-9 to TRBJ2-7, with 10 bases lining up with TRBD2. V was clipped by 2 bases and J by 2 bases; unmatched bases: 6. In germline, CDR1 is SEHNR, CDR2 FQNEAQ (reference sequence). The CDR3 contains 16 residues. Filled out from reference TRBV7-9 and TRBJ2-7, the complete variable domain reads DTGVSQNPRHKITKRGQNVTFRCDPISEHNRLYWYRQTLGQGPEFLTYFQNEAQLEKSRLLSDRFSAERPKGSFSTLEIQRTEQGDSAMYLCASSLSLGLAAYEQYFGPGTRLTVT.

The chain recombines TRBV5-1 with TRBJ2-5; 8 bases are a match to TRBD1. The CDR3 spans 15 residues. V shed 8 bases, J shed 10 bases, and the junction held 19 bases outside the gene matches. Germline V lookup: CDR1 SGHRS, CDR2 YFSETQ. The CDR3 is CASSPDPDRDDSQYF. CDR3 nucleotide sequence: TGCGCCAGTTCGCCGGACCCGGACAGGGATGATAGCCAGTACTTC.

J is TRBJ1-2 and V is TRBV2; D remains ambiguous. This CDR3 is built from 12 residues. The V and J ends lost 4 bases and 6 bases respectively, with 9 bases between them. Germline V CDR1 and CDR2: SNHLY, FYNNEI. This CDR3 is CASSVAPDGYTF. The CDR3 bases are TGTGCCAGCAGTGTCGCCCCGGATGGCTACACCTTC.

The chain joins TRBV5-6 to TRBJ2-7; D not resolved. Germline V gene data show CDR1 as SGHDT and CDR2 as YYEEEE. Deletions cut 4 bases from V and 5 bases from J, with 16 bases between. The CDR3 has 14 amino acids. CDR3 DNA: TGTGCCAGCAGCCTTCTTGGCCCGATCAACGAGCAGTACTTC. It specifies CASSLLGPINEQYF. Supplemented by reference TRBV5-6 and TRBJ2-7, the full variable domain reads DAGVTQSPTHLIKTRGQQVTLRCSPKSGHDTVSWYQQALGQGPQFIFQYYEEEERQRGNFPDRFSGHQFPNYSSELNVNALLLGDSALYLCASSLLGPINEQYFGPGTRLTVT.

This rearrangement joins TRBV27 to TRBJ2-1; tentatively, D is TRBD2 (6 bases). With 5 bases removed from V and 5 bases from J, the gap between germline ends came to 22 bases. Germline loops: CDR1 MNHEY, CDR2 SMNVEV (reference sequence). The CDR3 length is 17 residues. For the CDR3, the DNA is TGTGCCAGCAGTCTCTCCGCTGGATCGGAGGGAGACAATGAGCAGTTCTTC. It translates to CASSLSAGSEGDNEQFF.

In DNA, the CDR3 is TGTGCCAGCAGCGGTGGACAGGGGGCGACCGGGGAGCTGTTTTTT. It encodes CASSGGQGATGELFF. V gene TRBV9 combines with J gene TRBJ2-2; TRBD1 agrees at 11 bases. Germline-derived CDR1 and CDR2 are SGDLS and YYNGEE. CDR3 size: 15 residues. The ends lost 3 bases at V and 5 bases at J; junction bases unmatched: 3.

The rearrangement uses TRBV28 and TRBJ2-5; tentative D call: TRBD2 (6 bases). Germline CDR1 and CDR2: MDHEN and SYDVKM. This CDR3 spans 13 amino acids. V dropped 6 bases and J dropped 2 bases, with 10 bases sitting between them. CDR3 nucleotide sequence: TGTGCCAGCAGCGGGAGTCCACAAGAGACCCAGTACTTC. The encoded protein is CASSGSPQETQYF.

This chain joins TRBV28 and TRBJ2-3; D not resolved. Trimming removed 7 bases at V and 7 bases at J, with 18 bases between. CDR1 and CDR2 (germline): MDHEN, SYDVKM. The CDR3 extends over 14 amino acids. The CDR3 DNA follows: TGTGCCAGCATGGATAGGAGATCCACCCATACGCAGTATTTT. This translates into CASMDRRSTHTQYF.